This T cell receptor beta chain came from a study of T cells in Graves' hyperthyroidism and ophthalmopathy (dated by TCRdb to the late 2010s). Regarding the complete study: Peripheral blood was sampled at the time of initial diagnosis, prior to any treatment. According to the paper, TCR Vbeta CDR3 sequencing was carried out on more than 120 peripheral blood samples, which came from approximately 41 ophthalmopathy, around 75 hyperthyroidism and roughly 17 progressor patients. The 75 to 100 discovery patients were randomly split 7:3 into training and test sets. Whether ophthalmopathy could be predicted prospectively was tested in an independent validation cohort made up of approximately 19 hyperthyroidism patients plus 17 patients who later progressed to ophthalmopathy. Following sampling, methimazole starting at 30 mg daily was given to hyperthyroidism patients, and high-dose intravenous methylprednisolone was given to ophthalmopathy patients. TCR V-J signatures able to tell the groups apart were searched for in a discovery cohort of some 97 patients, of whom fewer than 45 had Graves' ophthalmopathy and 57 had stable Graves' hyperthyroidism. Thyroid tissue and blood T-cell repertoires from about 6 Graves' hyperthyroidism patients were also compared in the study.

What the study reported, not specific to this receptor: Most expanded thyroid clonotypes (frequency above 0.001) were also detected in blood, a finding suggesting that blood repertoires may reflect thyroid immune responses. In validation, the model predicted progression to ophthalmopathy a median of approximately 6.3 months before onset, with approximately 71% sensitivity and roughly 73% specificity. A 13 V-J signature model separated ophthalmopathy from stable hyperthyroidism, with 87.88% sensitivity and roughly 84% specificity in cross-validation and 80%/75% in testing. No statistical method was used to set the sample size in advance, and investigators knew the group allocation.

The TCR beta CDR3 regions were amplified from the RNA transcripts. The TCR CDR3 was subjected to a first round of RT-PCR using the HTBI primer set and the Qiagen OneStep RT-PCR kit. The libraries were constructed in a second round of multiplex PCR and then size-selected and purified. The libraries were sequenced on an Illumina HiSeq2000 using paired-end 100 bp reads. Processing in the source paper ran as follows. Raw data were processed with SOAPnuke, discarding reads with adapters, uncalled bases, mean Phred below 15, or no exact constant-primer or identifier match. High-quality paired reads were merged using COPE v1.2.5, and each unique nucleotide sequence was defined as a clonotype. MiTCR v1.1 was used to align clonotypes to the IMGT TRBV, TRBD and TRBJ reference segments. Analysis was restricted to V-J combinations with a frequency above 0.0001, which covered approximately 99% of repertoires. The TCS score was defined as F50 (clonal expansion) divided by E x V (chaos), with BLOSUM62-based TCRdist calculated between CDR3 peptides within each V-J. Welch's t-statistics and random forest reduced several hundred V-J features to 13, which were used in a naive Bayes classifier (R e1071). The public reads were quality trimmed at Q25 with fastp and then assembled into clones with MiXCR by TCRdb, keeping productive beta chains. Rows with a matching CDR3 protein are joined into one entry that keeps the most common DNA and genes. These V and J calls are TCRdb output, not the study's own analysis. Counted in this sample were around 500,000 distinct CDR3 sequences; approximately 14% of them appeared once. Around 14% of the sample comes from the top ten.

The trim is 6 bases for V and 11 bases for J, with a gap of 19 bases between the germline ends. CDR1 and CDR2 are drawn from the germline V gene: LGHNA, YNFKEQ. Reading from cysteine to phenylalanine, the CDR3 counts 13 amino acids. Only the CDR3 portion is preserved as DNA: 39 bases, with reading frame beginning at the first base. Stable Graves' hyperthyroidism was defined as no progression to ophthalmopathy during 18 months of follow-up. Hyperthyroidism patients were newly diagnosed, with disease duration under 2 months, and aged 18 to 65 years. Exclusion was applied to patients with uncontrolled infections, other autoimmune diseases, pregnancy or lactation. Diagnoses relied on clinical symptoms, serum thyroxine and TRAb, thyroid ultrasound and orbital computed tomography. Ficoll-Paque density gradient centrifugation was used to isolate PBMCs from around 9.1 ml of fresh peripheral blood. Trizol reagent was used to extract total RNA, and RNA quality was then checked on an Agilent 2100 Bioanalyzer.

This clonotype was recorded a few times. Its antigen has not been determined. Per-base quality was not reported, and no clone a single base away is much larger than it. Sequences were obtained from blood. This sequence was found in a middle-aged woman with Graves' hyperthyroidism. The rearrangement combines TRBV4-2 with TRBJ1-1, and possibly TRBD1, on 5 matching bases. This receptor has the CDR3 CASRGVENQRAFF. The bases are TGTGCCAGCAGGGGGGTTGAAAACCAGCGGGCTTTCTTT.